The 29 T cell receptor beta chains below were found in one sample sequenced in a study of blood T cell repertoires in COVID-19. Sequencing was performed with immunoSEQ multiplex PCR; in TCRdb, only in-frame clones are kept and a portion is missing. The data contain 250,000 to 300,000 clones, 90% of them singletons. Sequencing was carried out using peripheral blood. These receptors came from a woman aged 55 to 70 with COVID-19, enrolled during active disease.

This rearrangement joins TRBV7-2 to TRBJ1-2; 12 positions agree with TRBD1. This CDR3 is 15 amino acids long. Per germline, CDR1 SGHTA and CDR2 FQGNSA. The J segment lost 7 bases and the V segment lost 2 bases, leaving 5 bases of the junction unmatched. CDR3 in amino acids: CASSLTGQGAGGYTF. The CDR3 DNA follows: TGTGCCAGCAGCTTAACGGGACAGGGGGCTGGTGGCTACACCTTC.

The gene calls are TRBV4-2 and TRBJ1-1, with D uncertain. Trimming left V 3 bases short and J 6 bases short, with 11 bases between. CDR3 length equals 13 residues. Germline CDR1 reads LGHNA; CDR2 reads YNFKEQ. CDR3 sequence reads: CASSHRAGAEAFF. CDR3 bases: TGTGCCAGCAGCCACCGCGCGGGAGCTGAAGCTTTCTTT.

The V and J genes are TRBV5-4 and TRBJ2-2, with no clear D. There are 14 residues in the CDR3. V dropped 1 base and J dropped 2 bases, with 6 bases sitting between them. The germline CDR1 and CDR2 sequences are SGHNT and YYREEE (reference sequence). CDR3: CASSLTRNTGELFF. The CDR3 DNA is TGTGCCAGCAGCTTGACTCGTAACACCGGGGAGCTGTTTTTT.

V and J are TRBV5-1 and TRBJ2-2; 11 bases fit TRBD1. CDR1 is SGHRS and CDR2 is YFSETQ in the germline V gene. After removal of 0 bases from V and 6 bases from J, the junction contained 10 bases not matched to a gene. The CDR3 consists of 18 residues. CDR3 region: CASSLEGQGAIRAGELFF. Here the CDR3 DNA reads TGCGCCAGCAGCTTGGAAGGACAGGGGGCTATAAGGGCCGGGGAGCTGTTTTTT.

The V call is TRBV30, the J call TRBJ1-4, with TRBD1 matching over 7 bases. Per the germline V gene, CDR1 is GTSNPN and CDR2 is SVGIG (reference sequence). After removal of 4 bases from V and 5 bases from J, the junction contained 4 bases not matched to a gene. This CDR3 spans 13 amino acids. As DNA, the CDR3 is TGTGCCTGGACGGGGACAGAGAATGAAAAACTGTTTTTT. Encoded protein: CAWTGTENEKLFF.

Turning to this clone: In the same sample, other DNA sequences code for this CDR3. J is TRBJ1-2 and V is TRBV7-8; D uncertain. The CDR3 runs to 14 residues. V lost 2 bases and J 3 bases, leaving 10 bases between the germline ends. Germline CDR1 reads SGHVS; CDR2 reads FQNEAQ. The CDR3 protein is CASSLREGDYGYTF. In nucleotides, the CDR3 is TGTGCCAGCAGCTTAAGGGAGGGCGACTATGGCTACACCTTC.

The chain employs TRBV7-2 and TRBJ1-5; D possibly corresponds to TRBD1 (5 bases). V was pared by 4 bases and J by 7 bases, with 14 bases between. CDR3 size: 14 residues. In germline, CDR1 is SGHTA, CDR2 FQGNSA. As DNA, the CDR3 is TGTGCCAGCAGCTCCCAGGGTTTTAAGCAGCCCCAGCATTTT. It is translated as CASSSQGFKQPQHF.

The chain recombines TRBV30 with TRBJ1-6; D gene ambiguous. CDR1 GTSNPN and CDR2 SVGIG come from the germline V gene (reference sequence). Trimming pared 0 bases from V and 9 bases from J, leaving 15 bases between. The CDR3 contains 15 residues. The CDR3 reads CAWSVGPGGSSPLHF. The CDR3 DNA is TGTGCCTGGAGTGTAGGACCGGGAGGTAGTTCACCCCTCCACTTT.

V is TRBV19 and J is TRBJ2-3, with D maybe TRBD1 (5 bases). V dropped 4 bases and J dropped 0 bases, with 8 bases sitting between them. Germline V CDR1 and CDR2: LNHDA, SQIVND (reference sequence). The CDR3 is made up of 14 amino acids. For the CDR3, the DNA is TGTGCCAGTAGTAACCCAGGGAGCACAGATACGCAGTATTTT. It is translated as CASSNPGSTDTQYF. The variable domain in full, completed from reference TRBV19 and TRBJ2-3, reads DGGITQSPKYLFRKEGQNVTLSCEQNLNHDAMYWYRQDPGQGLRLIYYSQIVNDFQKGDIAEGYSVSREKKESFPLTVTSAQKNPTAFYLCASSNPGSTDTQYFGPGTRLTVL.

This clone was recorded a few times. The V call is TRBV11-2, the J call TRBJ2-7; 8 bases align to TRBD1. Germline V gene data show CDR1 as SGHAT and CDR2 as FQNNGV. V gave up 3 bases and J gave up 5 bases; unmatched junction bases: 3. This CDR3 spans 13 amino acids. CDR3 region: CASSFQGADEQYF. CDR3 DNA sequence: TGTGCCAGCAGCTTCCAGGGGGCGGACGAGCAGTACTTC.

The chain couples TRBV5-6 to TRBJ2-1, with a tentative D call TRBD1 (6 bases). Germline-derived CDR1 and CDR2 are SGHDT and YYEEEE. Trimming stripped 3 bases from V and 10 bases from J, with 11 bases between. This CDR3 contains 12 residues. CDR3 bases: TGTGCCAGCAGCTGGGGGACAAACGAGCAGTTCTTC. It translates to CASSWGTNEQFF.

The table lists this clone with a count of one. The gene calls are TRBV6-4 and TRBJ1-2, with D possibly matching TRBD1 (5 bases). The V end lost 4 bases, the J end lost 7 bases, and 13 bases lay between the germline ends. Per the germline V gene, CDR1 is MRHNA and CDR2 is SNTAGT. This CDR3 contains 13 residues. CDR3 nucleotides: TGTGCCAGCAGTGCCGTGGGGGGGACTGGCTACACCTTC. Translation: CASSAVGGTGYTF.

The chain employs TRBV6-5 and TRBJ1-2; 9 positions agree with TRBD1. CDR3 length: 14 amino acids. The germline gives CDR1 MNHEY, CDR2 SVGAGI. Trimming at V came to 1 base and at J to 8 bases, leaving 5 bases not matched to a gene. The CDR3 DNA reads TGTGCCAGCAGTTACTTACAGGGGGCACGGGGCTACACCTTC. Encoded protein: CASSYLQGARGYTF.

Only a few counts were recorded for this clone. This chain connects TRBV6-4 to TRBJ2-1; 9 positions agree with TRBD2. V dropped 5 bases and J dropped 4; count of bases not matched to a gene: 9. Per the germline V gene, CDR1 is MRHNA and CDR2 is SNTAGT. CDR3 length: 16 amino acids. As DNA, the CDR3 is TGTGCCAGCAGTAAACAAGCGGGGGGTCCTTACAATGAGCAGTTCTTC. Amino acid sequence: CASSKQAGGPYNEQFF.

For the CDR3, the DNA is TGTGCCAGTAGTCGTTCACAGGGACCCTACGAGCAGTACTTC. Protein sequence: CASSRSQGPYEQYF. This chain connects TRBV19 to TRBJ2-7; D is perhaps TRBD1 (6 bases). Germline CDR1 is LNHDA and CDR2 is SQIVND (reference sequence). Deletions cut 5 bases from V and 2 bases from J, with 13 bases between. The CDR3 totals 14 residues.

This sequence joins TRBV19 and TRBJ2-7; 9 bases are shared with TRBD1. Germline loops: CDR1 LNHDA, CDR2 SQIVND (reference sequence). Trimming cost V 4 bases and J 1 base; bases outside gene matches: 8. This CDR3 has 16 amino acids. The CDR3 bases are TGTGCCAGTAGTACCCGAACGACAGGGGGATCCTACGAGCAGTACTTC. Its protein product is CASSTRTTGGSYEQYF.

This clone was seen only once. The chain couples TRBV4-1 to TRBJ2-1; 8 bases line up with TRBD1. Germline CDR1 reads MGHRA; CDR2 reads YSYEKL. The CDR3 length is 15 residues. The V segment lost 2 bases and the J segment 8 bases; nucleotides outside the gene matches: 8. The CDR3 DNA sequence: TGCGCCAGCAGCCAATCCGGGACAGGCTGGGATGAGCAGTTCTTC. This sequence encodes CASSQSGTGWDEQFF.

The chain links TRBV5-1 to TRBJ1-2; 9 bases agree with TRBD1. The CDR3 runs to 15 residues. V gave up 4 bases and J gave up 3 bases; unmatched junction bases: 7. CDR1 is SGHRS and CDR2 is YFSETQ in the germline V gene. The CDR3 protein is CASSPRTGVDYGYTF. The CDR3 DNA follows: TGCGCCAGCAGCCCTCGGACAGGGGTCGACTATGGCTACACCTTC.

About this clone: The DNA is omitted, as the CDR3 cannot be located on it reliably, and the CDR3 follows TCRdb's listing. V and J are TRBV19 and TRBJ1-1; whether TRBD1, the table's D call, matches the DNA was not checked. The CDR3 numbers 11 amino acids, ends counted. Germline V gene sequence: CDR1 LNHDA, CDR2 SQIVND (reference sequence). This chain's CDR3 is CATQEWGQGIF.

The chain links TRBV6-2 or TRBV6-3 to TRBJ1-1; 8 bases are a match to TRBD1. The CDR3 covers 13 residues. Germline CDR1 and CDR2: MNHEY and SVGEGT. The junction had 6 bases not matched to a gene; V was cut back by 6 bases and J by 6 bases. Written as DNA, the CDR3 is TGTGCCAGCAGCCAGGGGGCTAGGGCTGAAGCTTTCTTT. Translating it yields CASSQGARAEAFF.

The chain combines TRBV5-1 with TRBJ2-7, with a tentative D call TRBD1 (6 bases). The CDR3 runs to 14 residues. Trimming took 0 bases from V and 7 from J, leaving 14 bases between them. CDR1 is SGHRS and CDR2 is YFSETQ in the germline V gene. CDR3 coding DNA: TGCGCCAGCAGCTTGGACAGGGTGGAAGGTGAGCAGTACTTC. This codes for CASSLDRVEGEQYF.

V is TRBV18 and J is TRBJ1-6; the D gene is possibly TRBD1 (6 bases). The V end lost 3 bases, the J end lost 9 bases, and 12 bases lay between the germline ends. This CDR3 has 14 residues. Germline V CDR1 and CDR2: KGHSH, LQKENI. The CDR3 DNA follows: TGTGCCAGCTCACCCGGGGGAGGGGGTTCACCCCTCCACTTT. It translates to CASSPGGGGSPLHF. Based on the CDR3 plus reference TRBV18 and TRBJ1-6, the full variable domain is NAGVMQNPRHLVRRRGQEARLRCSPMKGHSHVYWYRQLPEEGLKFMVYLQKENIIDESGMPKERFSAEFPKEGPSILRIQQVVRGDSAAYFCASSPGGGGSPLHFGNGTRLTVT.

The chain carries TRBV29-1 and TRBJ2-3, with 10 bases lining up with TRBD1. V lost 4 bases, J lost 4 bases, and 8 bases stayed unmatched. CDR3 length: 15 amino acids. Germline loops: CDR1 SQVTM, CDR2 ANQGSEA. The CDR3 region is CSVAGQGGIADTQYF. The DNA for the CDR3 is TGCAGCGTTGCAGGACAGGGGGGCATCGCAGATACGCAGTATTTT.

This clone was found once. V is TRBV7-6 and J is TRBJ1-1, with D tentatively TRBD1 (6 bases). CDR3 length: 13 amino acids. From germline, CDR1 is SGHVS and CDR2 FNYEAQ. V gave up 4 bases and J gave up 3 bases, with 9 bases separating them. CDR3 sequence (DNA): TGTGCCAGCAGCTGGGCAGGGGACACTGAAGCTTTCTTT. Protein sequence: CASSWAGDTEAFF.

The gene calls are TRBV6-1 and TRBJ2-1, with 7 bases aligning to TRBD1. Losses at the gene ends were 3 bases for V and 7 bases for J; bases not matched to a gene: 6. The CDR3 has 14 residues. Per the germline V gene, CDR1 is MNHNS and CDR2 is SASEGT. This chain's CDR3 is CASSDLRGPNEQFF. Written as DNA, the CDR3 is TGTGCCAGCAGTGACCTAAGGGGGCCTAATGAGCAGTTCTTC.

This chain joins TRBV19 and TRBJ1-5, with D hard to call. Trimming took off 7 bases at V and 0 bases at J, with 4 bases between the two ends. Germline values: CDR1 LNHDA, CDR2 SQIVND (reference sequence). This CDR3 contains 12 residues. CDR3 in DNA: TGTGCCAGTACCTATAGCAATCAGCCCCAGCATTTT. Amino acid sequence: CASTYSNQPQHF. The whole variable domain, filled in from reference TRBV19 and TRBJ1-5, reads DGGITQSPKYLFRKEGQNVTLSCEQNLNHDAMYWYRQDPGQGLRLIYYSQIVNDFQKGDIAEGYSVSREKKESFPLTVTSAQKNPTAFYLCASTYSNQPQHFGDGTRLSIL.

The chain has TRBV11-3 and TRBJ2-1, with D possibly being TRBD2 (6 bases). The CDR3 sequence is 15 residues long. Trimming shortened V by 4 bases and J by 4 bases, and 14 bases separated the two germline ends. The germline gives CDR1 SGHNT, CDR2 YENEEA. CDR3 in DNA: TGTGCCAGCAGCTACCGGGACTCCGTTTACAATGAGCAGTTCTTC. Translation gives CASSYRDSVYNEQFF.

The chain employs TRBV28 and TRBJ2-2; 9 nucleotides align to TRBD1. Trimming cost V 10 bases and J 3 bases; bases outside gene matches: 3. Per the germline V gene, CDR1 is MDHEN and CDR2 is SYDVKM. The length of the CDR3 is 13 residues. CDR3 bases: TGTGCCACCGACAGGGGGGACACCGGGGAGCTGTTTTTT. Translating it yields CATDRGDTGELFF.

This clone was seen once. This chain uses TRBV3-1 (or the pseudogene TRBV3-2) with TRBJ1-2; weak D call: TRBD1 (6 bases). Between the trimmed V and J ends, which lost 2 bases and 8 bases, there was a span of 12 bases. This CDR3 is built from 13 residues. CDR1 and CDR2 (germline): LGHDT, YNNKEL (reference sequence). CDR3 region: CASSQLGGQGYTF. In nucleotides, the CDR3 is TGTGCCAGCAGCCAACTCGGGGGGCAAGGCTACACCTTC.